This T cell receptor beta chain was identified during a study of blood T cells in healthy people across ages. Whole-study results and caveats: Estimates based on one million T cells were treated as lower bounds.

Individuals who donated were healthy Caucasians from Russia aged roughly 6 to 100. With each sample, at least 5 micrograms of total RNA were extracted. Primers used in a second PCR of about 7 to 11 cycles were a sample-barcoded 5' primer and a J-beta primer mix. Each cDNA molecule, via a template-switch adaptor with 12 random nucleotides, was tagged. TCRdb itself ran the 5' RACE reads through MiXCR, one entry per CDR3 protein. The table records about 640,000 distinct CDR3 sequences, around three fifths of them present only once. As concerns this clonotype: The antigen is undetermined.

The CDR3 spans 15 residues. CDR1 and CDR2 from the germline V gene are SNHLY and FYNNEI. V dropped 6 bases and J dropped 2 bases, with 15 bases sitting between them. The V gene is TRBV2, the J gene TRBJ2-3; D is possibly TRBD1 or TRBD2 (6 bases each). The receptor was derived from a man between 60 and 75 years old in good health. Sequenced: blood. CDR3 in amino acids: CASSGEGGPTDTQYF. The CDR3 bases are TGTGCCAGCAGCGGAGAGGGGGGCCCCACAGATACGCAGTATTTT.